The T cell receptor beta chain described here comes from a study of blood T cell repertoires in COVID-19. In the study overall: PBMCs, B-cell-depleted T cells, or T cells were the source of the cDNA or gDNA that made up the material.

The V gene end was trimmed by 0 bases and the J gene end by 6 bases; junction bases not matched to a gene: 2. The length of the CDR3 is 13 residues. The germline CDR1 and CDR2 sequences are SGDLS and YYNGEE. Study processing details: From reference gene primer amplification, estimates of nucleated cell counts were derived. Data came from immunoSEQ multiplex PCR; TCRdb stores just in-frame clones and leaves some out. V, J and clone size derive from that table, while D and trimming were established from the DNA sequence. The table has about 80,000 clones, 84% seen once. The chain uses TRBV9 and TRBJ1-2; 7 positions agree with TRBD1. The clonotype originates from a human donor in a cohort sampled during active COVID-19. Input material: peripheral blood. CDR3 in DNA: TGTGCCAGCAGCGTAGGTACAGGGGATGGCTACACCTTC. Translated, it gives CASSVGTGDGYTF.